This TCR beta chain was identified in a study of T cells in Graves' hyperthyroidism and ophthalmopathy. This clonotype was recorded at least ten times. The antigen is not known. RNA transcripts gave rise to amplified TCR beta CDR3 regions. TCR CDR3 regions were first amplified by RT-PCR with HTBI primers. TCRdb fed the multiplex PCR reads into MiXCR, producing one record per CDR3 protein. This sample has around 440,000 distinct CDR3 sequences, with around a sixth found just once. Newly diagnosed hyperthyroidism patients aged 18 to 65 years had disease lasting under 2 months. Reasons for excluding patients were uncontrolled infection, other autoimmune disease, pregnancy or lactation. Diagnostic decisions used clinical symptoms, serum thyroxine and TRAb, thyroid ultrasound and orbital computed tomography. Overall study results and limits: Progression to ophthalmopathy was predicted a median of roughly seven months early.

The source of this sequence is a woman aged 18-29 years with Graves' hyperthyroidism. Sequencing was performed on blood.

CDR3 nucleotide sequence: TGTGCCACCAGCGGATCACCGACGACAGGGGGCCAAGAGACCCAGTACTTC. It codes for CATSGSPTTGGQETQYF. The chain uses TRBV15 and TRBJ2-5; 9 nucleotides line up with TRBD1. The CDR3 is made up of 17 amino acids. Germline CDR1 and CDR2: LNHNV and YYDKDF (reference sequence). Trimming cost V 5 bases and J 1 base; bases outside gene matches: 11.